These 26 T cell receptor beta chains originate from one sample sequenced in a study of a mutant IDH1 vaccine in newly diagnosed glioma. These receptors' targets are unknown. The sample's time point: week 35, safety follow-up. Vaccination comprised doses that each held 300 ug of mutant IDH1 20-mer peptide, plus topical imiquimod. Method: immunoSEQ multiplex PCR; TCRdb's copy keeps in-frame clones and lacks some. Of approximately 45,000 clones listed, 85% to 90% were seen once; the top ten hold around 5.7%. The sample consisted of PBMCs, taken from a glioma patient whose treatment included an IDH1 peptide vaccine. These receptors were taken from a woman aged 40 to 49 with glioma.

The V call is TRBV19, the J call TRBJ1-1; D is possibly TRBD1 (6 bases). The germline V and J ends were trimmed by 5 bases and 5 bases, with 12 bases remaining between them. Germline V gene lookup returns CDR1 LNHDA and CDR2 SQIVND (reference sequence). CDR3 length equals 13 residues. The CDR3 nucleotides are TGTGCCAGTAGTGAACAGGGCCGGACTGAAGCTTTCTTT. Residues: CASSEQGRTEAFF.

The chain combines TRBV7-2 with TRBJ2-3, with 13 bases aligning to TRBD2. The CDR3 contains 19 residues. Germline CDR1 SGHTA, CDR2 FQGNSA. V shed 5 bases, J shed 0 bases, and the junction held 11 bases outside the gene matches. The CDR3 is CASSQSGLAGAGSTDTQYF. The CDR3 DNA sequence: TGTGCCAGCAGCCAAAGCGGACTAGCGGGAGCCGGGAGCACAGATACGCAGTATTTT. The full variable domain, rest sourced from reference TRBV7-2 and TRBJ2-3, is GAGVSQSPSNKVTEKGKDVELRCDPISGHTALYWYRQSLGQGLEFLIYFQGNSAPDKSGLPSDRFSAERTGGSVSTLTIQRTQQEDSAVYLCASSQSGLAGAGSTDTQYFGPGTRLTVL.

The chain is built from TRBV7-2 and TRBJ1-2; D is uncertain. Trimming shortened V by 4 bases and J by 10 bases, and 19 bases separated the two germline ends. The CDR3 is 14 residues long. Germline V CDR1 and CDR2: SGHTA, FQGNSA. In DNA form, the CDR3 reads TGTGCCAGCAGCTCTTCGAGGGTATGGGAAGTCTACACCTTC. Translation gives CASSSSRVWEVYTF.

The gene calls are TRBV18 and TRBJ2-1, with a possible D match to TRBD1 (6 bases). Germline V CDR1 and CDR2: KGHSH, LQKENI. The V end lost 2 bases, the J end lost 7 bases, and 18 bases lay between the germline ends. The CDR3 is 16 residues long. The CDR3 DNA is TGTGCCAGCTCACCAGAGTTCAGGGGAATTATGAATGAGCAGTTCTTC. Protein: CASSPEFRGIMNEQFF.

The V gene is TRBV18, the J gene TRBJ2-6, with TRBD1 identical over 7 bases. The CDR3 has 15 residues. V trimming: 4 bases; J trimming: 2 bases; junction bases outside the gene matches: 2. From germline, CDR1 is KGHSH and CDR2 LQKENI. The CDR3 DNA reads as TGTGCCAGCTCACTTGGGACAGCTGGGGCCAACGTCCTGACTTTC. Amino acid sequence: CASSLGTAGANVLTF. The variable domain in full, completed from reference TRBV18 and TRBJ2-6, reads NAGVMQNPRHLVRRRGQEARLRCSPMKGHSHVYWYRQLPEEGLKFMVYLQKENIIDESGMPKERFSAEFPKEGPSILRIQQVVRGDSAAYFCASSLGTAGANVLTFGAGSRLTVL.

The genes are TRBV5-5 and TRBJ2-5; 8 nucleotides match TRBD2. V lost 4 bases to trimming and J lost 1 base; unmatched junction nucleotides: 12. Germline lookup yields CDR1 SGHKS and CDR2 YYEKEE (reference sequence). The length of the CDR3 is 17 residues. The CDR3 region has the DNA TGTGCCAGCAGCGCGGCGGGTGCGGGGGGCCTCCAAGAGACCCAGTACTTC. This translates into CASSAAGAGGLQETQYF.

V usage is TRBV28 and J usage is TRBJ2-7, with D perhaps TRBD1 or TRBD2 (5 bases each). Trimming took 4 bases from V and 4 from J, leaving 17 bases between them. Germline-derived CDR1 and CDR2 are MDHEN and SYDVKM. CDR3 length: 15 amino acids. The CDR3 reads CASSSGAEIGYEQYF. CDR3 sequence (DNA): TGTGCCAGCAGTTCCGGGGCCGAGATAGGATACGAGCAGTACTTC.

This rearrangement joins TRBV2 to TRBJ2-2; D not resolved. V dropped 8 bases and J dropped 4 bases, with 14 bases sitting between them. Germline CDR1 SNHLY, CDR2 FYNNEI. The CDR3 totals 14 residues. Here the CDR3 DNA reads TGTGCCAGCGGATACCGTGGCCCCACCGGGGAGCTGTTTTTT. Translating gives CASGYRGPTGELFF.

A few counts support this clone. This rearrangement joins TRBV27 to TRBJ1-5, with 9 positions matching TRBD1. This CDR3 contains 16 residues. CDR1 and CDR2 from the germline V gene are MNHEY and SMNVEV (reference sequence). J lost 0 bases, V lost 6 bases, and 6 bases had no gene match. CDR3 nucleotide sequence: TGTGCCAGCAGACCGGGACAGGGTCATAGCAATCAGCCCCAGCATTTT. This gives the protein CASRPGQGHSNQPQHF.

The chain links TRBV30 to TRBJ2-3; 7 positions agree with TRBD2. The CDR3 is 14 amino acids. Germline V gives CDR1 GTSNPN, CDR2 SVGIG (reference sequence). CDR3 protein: CAYTSEISTDTQYF. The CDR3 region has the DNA TGTGCTTACACTAGCGAGATTAGCACAGATACGCAGTATTTT.

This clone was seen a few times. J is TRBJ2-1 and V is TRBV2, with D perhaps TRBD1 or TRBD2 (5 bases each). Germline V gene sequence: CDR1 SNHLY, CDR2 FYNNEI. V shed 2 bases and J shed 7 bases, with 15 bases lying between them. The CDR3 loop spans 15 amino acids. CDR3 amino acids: CASSESSRGGNEQFF. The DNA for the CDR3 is TGTGCCAGCAGTGAATCTTCGAGGGGTGGTAATGAGCAGTTCTTC.

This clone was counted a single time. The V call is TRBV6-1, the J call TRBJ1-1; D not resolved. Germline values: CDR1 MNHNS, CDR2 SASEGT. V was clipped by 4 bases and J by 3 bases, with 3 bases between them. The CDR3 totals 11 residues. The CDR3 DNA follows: TGTGCCAGCAGTGGATACACTGAAGCTTTCTTT. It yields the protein CASSGYTEAFF.

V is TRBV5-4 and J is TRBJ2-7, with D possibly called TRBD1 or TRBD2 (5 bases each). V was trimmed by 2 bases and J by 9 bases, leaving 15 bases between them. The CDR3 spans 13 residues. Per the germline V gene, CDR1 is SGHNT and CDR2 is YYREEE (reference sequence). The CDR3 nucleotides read TGTGCCAGCAGCTTAGGTCTTATGGGGACGCAGTACTTC. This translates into CASSLGLMGTQYF.

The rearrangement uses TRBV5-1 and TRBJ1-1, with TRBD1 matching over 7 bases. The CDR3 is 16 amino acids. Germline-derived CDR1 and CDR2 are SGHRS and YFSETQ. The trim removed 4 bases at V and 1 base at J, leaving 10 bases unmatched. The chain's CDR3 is CASSRQGLGQNTEAFF. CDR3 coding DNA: TGCGCCAGCAGCCGACAGGGTTTGGGTCAGAACACTGAAGCTTTCTTT.

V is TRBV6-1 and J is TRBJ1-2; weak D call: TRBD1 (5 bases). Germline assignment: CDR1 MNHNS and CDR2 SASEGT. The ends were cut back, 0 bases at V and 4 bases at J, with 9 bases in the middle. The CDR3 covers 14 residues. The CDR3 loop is CASSEAGGPYGYTF. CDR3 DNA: TGTGCCAGCAGTGAAGCCGGGGGTCCCTATGGCTACACCTTC.

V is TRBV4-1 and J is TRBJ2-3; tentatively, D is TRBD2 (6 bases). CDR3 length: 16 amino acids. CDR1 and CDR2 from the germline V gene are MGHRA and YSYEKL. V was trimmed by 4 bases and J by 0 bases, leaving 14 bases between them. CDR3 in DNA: TGCGCCAGCAGCCTTACTCTAGCGTCGAGCACAGATACGCAGTATTTT. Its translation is CASSLTLASSTDTQYF.

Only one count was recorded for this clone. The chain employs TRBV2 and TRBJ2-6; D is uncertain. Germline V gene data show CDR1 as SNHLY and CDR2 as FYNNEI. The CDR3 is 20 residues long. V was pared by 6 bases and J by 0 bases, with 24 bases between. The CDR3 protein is CASSERYFFRTRSGANVLTF. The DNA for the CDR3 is TGTGCCAGCAGCGAAAGATACTTCTTTAGAACCCGCTCTGGGGCCAACGTCCTGACTTTC.

The CDR3 DNA reads as TGTGCCAGCAGCATACTAGCGGGAGGGTCCCTCGAGCAGTACTTC. Amino acids: CASSILAGGSLEQYF. This chain links TRBV7-9 with TRBJ2-7; 13 bases are a match to TRBD2. V was clipped by 5 bases and J by 6 bases; unmatched bases: 7. The CDR3 extends over 15 amino acids. Per germline, CDR1 SEHNR and CDR2 FQNEAQ (reference sequence).

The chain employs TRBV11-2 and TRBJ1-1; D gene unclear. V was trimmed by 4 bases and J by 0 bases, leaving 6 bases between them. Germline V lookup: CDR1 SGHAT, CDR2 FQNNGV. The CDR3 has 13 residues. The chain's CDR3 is CASSYGVNTEAFF. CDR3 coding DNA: TGTGCCAGCAGCTACGGCGTGAACACTGAAGCTTTCTTT.

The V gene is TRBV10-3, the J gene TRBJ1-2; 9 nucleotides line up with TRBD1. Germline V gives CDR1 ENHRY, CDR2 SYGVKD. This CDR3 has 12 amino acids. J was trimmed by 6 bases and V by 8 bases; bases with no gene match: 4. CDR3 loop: CAIRDRGNGYTF. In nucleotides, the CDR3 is TGTGCCATCCGCGACAGGGGGAATGGCTACACCTTC.

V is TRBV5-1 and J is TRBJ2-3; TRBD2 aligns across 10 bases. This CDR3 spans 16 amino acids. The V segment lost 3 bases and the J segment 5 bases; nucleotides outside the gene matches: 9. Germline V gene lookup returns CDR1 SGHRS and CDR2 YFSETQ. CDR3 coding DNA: TGCGCCAGCAGCTGGGGAGCGGGGGGGCTGGAAGATACGCAGTATTTT. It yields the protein CASSWGAGGLEDTQYF.

Written as DNA, the CDR3 is TGCGCCAGCAGCCGGGGTCTCGGGACTAGCGGGGAAAAGAACACCGGGGAGCTGTTTTTT. Residues: CASSRGLGTSGEKNTGELFF. The rearrangement uses TRBV5-1 and TRBJ2-2, with TRBD2 matching 13 bases. The germline V gene encodes CDR1 SGHRS and CDR2 YFSETQ. This CDR3 has 20 amino acids. J was trimmed by 1 base and V by 4 bases; bases with no gene match: 13.

CDR3 sequence reads: CASSRGMSYNEQFF. For the CDR3, the DNA is TGTGCCAGTAGTAGGGGAATGTCCTACAATGAGCAGTTCTTC. The chain uses TRBV19 and TRBJ2-1, with unresolved D. The CDR3 is 14 amino acids. Germline CDR1 is LNHDA and CDR2 is SQIVND (reference sequence). The V and J ends lost 4 bases and 1 base respectively, with 8 bases between them.

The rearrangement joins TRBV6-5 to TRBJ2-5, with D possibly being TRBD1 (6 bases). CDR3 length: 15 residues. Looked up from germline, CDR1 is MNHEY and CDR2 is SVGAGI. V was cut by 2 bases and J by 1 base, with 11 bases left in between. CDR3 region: CASSYGGRAQETQYF. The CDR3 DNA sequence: TGTGCCAGCAGTTACGGGGGCAGGGCCCAAGAGACCCAGTACTTC.

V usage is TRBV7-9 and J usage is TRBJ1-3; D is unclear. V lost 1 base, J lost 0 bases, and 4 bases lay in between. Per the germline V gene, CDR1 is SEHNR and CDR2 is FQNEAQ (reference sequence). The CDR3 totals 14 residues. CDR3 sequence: CASSLEGSGNTIYF. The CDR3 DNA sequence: TGTGCCAGCAGCTTAGAGGGCTCTGGAAACACCATATATTTT.

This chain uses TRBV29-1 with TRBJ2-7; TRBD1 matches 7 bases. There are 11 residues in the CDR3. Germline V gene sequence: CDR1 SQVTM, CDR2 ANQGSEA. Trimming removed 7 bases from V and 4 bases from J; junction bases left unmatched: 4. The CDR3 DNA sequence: TGCAGCGCGAAGACAGGGTACGAGCAGTACTTC. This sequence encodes CSAKTGYEQYF.